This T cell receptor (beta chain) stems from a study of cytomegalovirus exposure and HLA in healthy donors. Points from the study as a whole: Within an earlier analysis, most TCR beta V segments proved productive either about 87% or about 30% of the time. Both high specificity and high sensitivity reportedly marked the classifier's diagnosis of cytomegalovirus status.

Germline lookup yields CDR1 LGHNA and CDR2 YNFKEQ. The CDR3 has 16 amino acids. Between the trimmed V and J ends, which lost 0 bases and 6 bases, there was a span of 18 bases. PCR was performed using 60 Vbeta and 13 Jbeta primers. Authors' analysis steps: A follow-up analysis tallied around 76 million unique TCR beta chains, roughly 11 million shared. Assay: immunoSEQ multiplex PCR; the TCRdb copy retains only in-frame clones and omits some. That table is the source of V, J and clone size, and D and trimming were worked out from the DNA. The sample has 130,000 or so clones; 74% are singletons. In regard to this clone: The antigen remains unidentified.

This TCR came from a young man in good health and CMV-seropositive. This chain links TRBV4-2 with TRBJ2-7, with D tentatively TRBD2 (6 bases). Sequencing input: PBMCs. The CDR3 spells CASSQDLRGGQVEQYF. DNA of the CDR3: TGTGCCAGCAGCCAAGATCTCCGGGGAGGTCAAGTCGAGCAGTACTTC.